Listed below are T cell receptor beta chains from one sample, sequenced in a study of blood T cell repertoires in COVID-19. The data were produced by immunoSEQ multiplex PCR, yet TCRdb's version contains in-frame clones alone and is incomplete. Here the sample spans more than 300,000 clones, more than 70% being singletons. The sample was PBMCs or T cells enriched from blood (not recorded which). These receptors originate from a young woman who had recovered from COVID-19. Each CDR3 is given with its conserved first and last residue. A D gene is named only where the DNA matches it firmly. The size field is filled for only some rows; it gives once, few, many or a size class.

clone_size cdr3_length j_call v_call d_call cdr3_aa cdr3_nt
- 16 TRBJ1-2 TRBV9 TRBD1 CASSATPGTGGEGYTF TGTGCCAGCAGCGCAACCCCCGGGACAGGGGGGGAAGGCTACACCTTC
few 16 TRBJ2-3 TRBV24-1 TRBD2 CATSDLWRGDSDTQYF TGTGCCACCAGTGATTTGTGGCGGGGGGATTCAGATACGCAGTATTTT
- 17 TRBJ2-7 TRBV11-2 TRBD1 CASSPPTTGGNRHEQYF TGTGCCAGCAGCCCCCCCACGACAGGGGGCAACAGGCACGAGCAGTACTTC
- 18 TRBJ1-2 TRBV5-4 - CASSLDPSFRSTNYGYTF TGTGCCAGCAGCTTGGATCCCTCGTTTCGCAGTACTAACTATGGCTACACCTTC
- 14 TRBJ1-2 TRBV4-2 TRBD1 CASSQEGQSGGYTF TGTGCCAGCAGCCAAGAGGGACAGAGTGGTGGCTACACCTTC
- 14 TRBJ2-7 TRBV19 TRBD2 CASSNGGISYEQYF TGTGCCAGTTCGAACGGGGGGATCTCCTACGAGCAGTACTTC
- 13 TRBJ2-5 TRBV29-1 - CSVEVGRGETQYF TGCAGCGTTGAAGTCGGCAGGGGAGAGACCCAGTACTTC
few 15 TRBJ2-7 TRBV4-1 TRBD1 CASSINRQGPYEQYF TGCGCCAGCAGCATCAATCGACAGGGACCCTACGAGCAGTACTTC
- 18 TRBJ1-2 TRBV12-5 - CASGLVGSAPPYNYGYTF TGTGCTAGTGGTTTGGTGGGGAGCGCTCCCCCCTATAACTATGGCTACACCTTC
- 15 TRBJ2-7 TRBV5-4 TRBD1 CASSLGQGGLYEQYF TGTGCCAGCAGCTTAGGACAGGGAGGACTGTACGAGCAGTACTTC
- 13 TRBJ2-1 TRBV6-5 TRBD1 CAVRDRGYNEQFF TGTGCCGTCCGGGACAGGGGCTACAATGAGCAGTTCTTC
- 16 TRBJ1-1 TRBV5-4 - CASSLAGGGPGTEAFF TGTGCCAGCAGCTTGGCCGGGGGGGGACCGGGAACTGAAGCTTTCTTT
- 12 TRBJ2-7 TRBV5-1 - CASSFLGGIPYF TGCGCCAGCAGCTTTCTGGGGGGAATACCGTACTTC
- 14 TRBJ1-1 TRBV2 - CASRVEQGNTEAFF TGTGCCAGCAGGGTCGAGCAGGGGAACACTGAAGCTTTCTTT
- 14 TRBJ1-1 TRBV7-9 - CASSLSGGNTEAFF TGTGCCAGCAGCTTATCAGGTGGAAACACTGAAGCTTTCTTT
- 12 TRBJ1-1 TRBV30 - CAWGDTDTEAFF TGTGCCTGGGGGGACACCGACACTGAAGCTTTCTTT
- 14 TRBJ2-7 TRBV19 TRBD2 CASSILGGGSEQYF TGTGCCAGTAGTATCCTCGGCGGGGGGAGCGAGCAGTACTTC
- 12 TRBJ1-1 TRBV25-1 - CASSPGNTEAFF TGTGCCAGCAGTCCGGGGAACACTGAAGCTTTCTTT
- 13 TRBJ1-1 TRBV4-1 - CASSQGRNTEAFF TGCGCCAGCAGCCAAGGGAGGAACACTGAAGCTTTCTTT
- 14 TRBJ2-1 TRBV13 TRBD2 CASWASGTYNEQFF TGTGCCAGCTGGGCTAGCGGGACCTACAATGAGCAGTTCTTC
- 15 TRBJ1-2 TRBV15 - CATSRDHGGVYGYTF TGTGCCACCAGCAGAGATCATGGCGGGGTCTATGGCTACACCTTC
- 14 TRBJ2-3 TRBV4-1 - CASSQALSTDTQYF TGCGCCAGCAGCCAAGCACTCAGCACAGATACGCAGTATTTT
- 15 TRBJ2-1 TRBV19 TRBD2 CASSISGGALDEQFF TGTGCCAGTAGTATTAGCGGGGGTGCCTTAGATGAGCAGTTCTTC
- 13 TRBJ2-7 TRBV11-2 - CASSLGAAYEQYF TGTGCCAGCAGCTTAGGCGCCGCCTACGAGCAGTACTTC
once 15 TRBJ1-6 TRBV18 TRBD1 CASSGRDSQNSPLHF TGTGCCAGCTCGGGAAGGGACAGCCAAAATTCACCCCTCCACTTT
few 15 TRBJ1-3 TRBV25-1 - CASSPGEYSGNTIYF TGTGCCAGCTCCCCCGGGGAGTACTCTGGAAACACCATATATTTT
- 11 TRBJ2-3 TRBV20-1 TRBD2 CSARVGLSQYF TGCAGTGCTAGAGTGGGACTATCCCAGTATTTT
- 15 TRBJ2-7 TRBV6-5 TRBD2 CASSYGRGASYEQYF TGTGCCAGCAGTTATGGGCGGGGGGCGTCCTACGAGCAGTACTTC
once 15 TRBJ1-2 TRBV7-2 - CASSFVQGGSSGYTF TGTGCCAGCAGCTTCGTCCAGGGAGGGTCTTCTGGCTACACCTTC